These T cell receptor beta chains were read from a single sample in a study of cytomegalovirus exposure and HLA in healthy donors. Clones were read by immunoSEQ multiplex PCR, and TCRdb kept only the in-frame ones, dropping some. This table holds over 130,000 clones, 82% found once. The specimen sequenced was PBMCs. The receptors shown here come from a male donor in good health and CMV-seronegative. Each CDR3 is given with its conserved first and last residue. Fields, in order: V gene, D gene, J gene, CDR3 protein, CDR3 DNA. D genes are given only for firm matches.

TRBV28	.	TRBJ2-7	CASSSHSYEQYF	TGTGCCAGCAGTTCCCACTCCTACGAGCAGTACTTC
TRBV19	TRBD1	TRBJ1-1	CASSLRGQGFAEAFF	TGTGCCAGTAGTTTAAGGGGACAGGGTTTCGCTGAAGCTTTCTTT
TRBV2	.	TRBJ1-1	CASSEEGQSKAFF	TGTGCCAGCAGTGAAGAAGGACAGTCTAAAGCTTTCTTT
TRBV6-5	.	TRBJ1-3	CASSYRGPGGTIYF	TGTGCCAGCAGTTACCGGGGACCGGGGGGCACCATATATTTT
TRBV9	.	TRBJ1-2	CASSAVIHGYTF	TGTGCCAGCAGCGCGGTGATCCATGGCTACACCTTC
TRBV4-1	.	TRBJ1-4	CASSQGPLWGADEKLFF	TGCGCCAGCAGCCAAGGCCCTCTGTGGGGAGCGGATGAAAAACTGTTTTTT
TRBV14	.	TRBJ1-1	CASSPQQGPGTEAFF	TGTGCCAGCAGCCCCCAACAGGGCCCAGGCACTGAAGCTTTCTTT
TRBV5-4	TRBD2	TRBJ2-7	CASSRWLAGGGEQYF	TGTGCCAGCAGCCGATGGCTAGCGGGAGGAGGCGAGCAGTACTTC
TRBV29-1	.	TRBJ2-1	CSVGRNLEGGQFF	TGCAGCGTTGGCAGAAACTTGGAGGGTGGGCAGTTCTTC
TRBV11-2	.	TRBJ2-7	CAILIGKEGIFPF	TGTGCCATCCTAATTGGCAAGGAGGGAATTTTTCCGTTC
TRBV7-3	.	TRBJ2-3	CASSHTGIVTDTQYF	TGTGCCAGCAGCCATACCGGGATAGTCACAGATACGCAGTATTTT